This T cell receptor (beta chain) came from a study of blood T cell repertoires in COVID-19. The overall study: In each case, the material was cDNA or gDNA derived from T cells, B-cell-depleted T cells, or PBMCs.

Profiled with immunoSEQ multiplex PCR; TCRdb holds only in-frame clones, not every one. The table includes 18,000 or so clones, roughly 88% detected once. The CDR3 contains 16 residues. CDR1 is SNHLY, CDR2 FYNNEI, per germline. V was pared by 10 bases and J by 0 bases, with 19 bases between. The chain recombines TRBV2 with TRBJ2-1, with a possible D match to TRBD2 (6 bases). This TCR was sampled from a man in his forties with active COVID-19. The sample was peripheral blood. The CDR3 is CATASRIADSYNEQFF. For the CDR3, the DNA is TGTGCCACCGCGTCGAGGATAGCGGACTCCTACAATGAGCAGTTCTTC.